Listed below are T cell receptor beta chains from one sample, sequenced in a study of blood T cell repertoires in COVID-19. The protocol was immunoSEQ multiplex PCR, while the TCRdb copy is restricted to in-frame clones and leaves out a portion. This sample yields 250,000 to 300,000 clones, of which around 83% are seen a single time; under 7% belongs to the top ten. Sequencing was performed on PBMCs or T cells enriched from blood (not recorded which). The source is a woman aged 45-65 years who had been exposed to COVID-19. Both conserved end residues are part of each CDR3. The D gene is left open where the match is weak. Expanded clones get a size class; other rows say once, few or many, or leave the size out.

v_gene,j_gene,abundance,d_gene,CDR3aa,CDR3nt
TRBV12-3/TRBV12-4,TRBJ2-3,NA,NA,CASSYGGDTQYF,TGTGCCAGCAGTTACGGGGGAGATACGCAGTATTTT
TRBV20-1,TRBJ1-2,NA,TRBD1,CSASEEDRVEDGYTF,TGCAGTGCTAGTGAGGAGGACAGGGTGGAGGATGGCTACACCTTC
TRBV6-5,TRBJ1-2,once,TRBD1,CASRRDRELDGYTF,TGTGCCAGCAGAAGGGACAGGGAATTAGATGGCTACACCTTC
TRBV3-1/TRBV3-2,TRBJ1-2,NA,TRBD1,CASSQGTARGYTF,TGTGCCAGCAGCCAGGGGACAGCCAGGGGCTACACCTTC
TRBV2,TRBJ2-7,NA,TRBD2,CASTEGPGGYEQYF,TGTGCCAGCACCGAAGGGCCCGGGGGGTACGAGCAGTACTTC
TRBV7-2,TRBJ1-4,NA,TRBD1,CASSLGQGWEKLFF,TGTGCCAGCAGCTTAGGACAGGGGTGGGAAAAACTGTTTTTT
TRBV5-1,TRBJ1-1,NA,TRBD1,CASSSMTGDTEAFF,TGCGCCAGCAGCTCGATGACAGGGGACACTGAAGCTTTCTTT
TRBV10-2,TRBJ2-7,NA,NA,CASSEKGGYEQYF,TGCGCCAGCAGTGAGAAAGGGGGCTACGAGCAGTACTTC
TRBV3-1/TRBV3-2,TRBJ1-1,few,NA,CASSQTERGTEAFF,TGTGCCAGCAGCCAAACAGAAAGGGGCACTGAAGCTTTCTTT
TRBV5-4,TRBJ1-2,NA,NA,CASSTRRDYGYTF,TGTGCCAGCAGCACCCGCAGGGACTATGGCTACACCTTC
TRBV6-6,TRBJ1-1,NA,TRBD1,CASGGTGAFF,TGTGCCAGCGGGGGGACAGGGGCTTTCTTT
TRBV28,TRBJ1-1,NA,NA,CASSPYWGGRNTEAFF,TGTGCCAGCAGCCCTTATTGGGGGGGTAGGAACACTGAAGCTTTCTTT
TRBV30,TRBJ2-7,NA,NA,CAWSGLGHPLFF,TGTGCCTGGAGTGGTCTTGGGCACCCCCTTTTCTTC
TRBV15,TRBJ1-5,NA,NA,CATSRDPGPGEPQHF,TGTGCCACCAGCAGAGATCCCGGCCCTGGAGAGCCCCAGCATTTT
TRBV3-1/TRBV3-2,TRBJ1-6,NA,NA,CASSQDKQDNSPLHF,TGTGCCAGCAGCCAAGATAAACAGGATAATTCACCCCTCCACTTT
TRBV9,TRBJ1-5,once,TRBD1,CASRVNRGWGNQPQHF,TGTGCCAGCAGAGTCAACAGGGGTTGGGGCAATCAGCCCCAGCATTTT
TRBV5-3,TRBJ1-2,NA,TRBD1,CARSLSSQSPQGSGYTF,TGTGCCAGAAGCTTGAGTTCCCAATCTCCACAGGGGTCTGGCTACACCTTC
TRBV10-2,TRBJ1-2,NA,NA,CASSDGVGGIVTF,TGCGCCAGCAGTGACGGAGTTGGCGGGATAGTCACCTTC
TRBV12-5,TRBJ1-2,NA,TRBD1,CASAQTGGGYGYTF,TGTGCTAGTGCCCAAACAGGGGGCGGCTATGGCTACACCTTC
TRBV5-5,TRBJ2-1,NA,NA,CASSLEEGRLYNEQFF,TGTGCCAGCAGCTTGGAAGAGGGCCGGCTCTACAATGAGCAGTTCTTC
TRBV18,TRBJ2-6,once,TRBD1,CASSSRQGPSSGANVLTF,TGTGCCAGCTCATCTAGACAGGGTCCTAGCTCTGGGGCCAACGTCCTGACTTTC
TRBV4-3,TRBJ2-7,few,NA,CASSQEQGTYEQYF,TGCGCCAGCAGCCAAGAACAGGGCACCTACGAGCAGTACTTC
TRBV2,TRBJ1-2,NA,TRBD1,CASSVDRAAGYTF,TGTGCCAGCAGTGTGGACAGGGCCGCTGGCTACACCTTC
TRBV7-7,TRBJ1-1,NA,TRBD1,CASSPWTGADTEAFF,TGTGCCAGCAGTCCTTGGACAGGAGCGGACACTGAAGCTTTCTTT